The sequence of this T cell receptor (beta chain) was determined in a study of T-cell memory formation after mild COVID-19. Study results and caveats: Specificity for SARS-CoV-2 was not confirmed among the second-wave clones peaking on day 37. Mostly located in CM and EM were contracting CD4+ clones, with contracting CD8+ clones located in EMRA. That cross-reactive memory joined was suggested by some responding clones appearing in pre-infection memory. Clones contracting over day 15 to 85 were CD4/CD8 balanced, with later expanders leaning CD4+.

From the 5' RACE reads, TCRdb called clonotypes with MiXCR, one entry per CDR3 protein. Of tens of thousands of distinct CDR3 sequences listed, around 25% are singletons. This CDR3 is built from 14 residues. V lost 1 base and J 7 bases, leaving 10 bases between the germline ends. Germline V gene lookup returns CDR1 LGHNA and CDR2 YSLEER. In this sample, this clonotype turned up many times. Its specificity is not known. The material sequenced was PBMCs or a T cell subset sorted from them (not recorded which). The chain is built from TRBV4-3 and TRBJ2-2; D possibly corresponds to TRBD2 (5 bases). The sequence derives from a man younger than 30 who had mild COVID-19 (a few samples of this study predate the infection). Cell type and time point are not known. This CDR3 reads CASSQGLGSGELFF. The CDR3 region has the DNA TGCGCCAGCAGCCAAGGGTTGGGGAGCGGGGAGCTGTTTTTT.